Given below is one T cell receptor beta chain in context. Its antigen remains unidentified. The data stem from a study of Ad26.COV2.S vaccination and SARS-CoV-2 variants. Overall study results and limits: Estimates derived from TCR breadth and depth analyses may have underestimated total T cell responses. Among vaccine recipients, spike-specific TCR breadth exceeded that of placebo recipients.

Treatment given: some 19 received Ad26.COV2.S at low or high dose, single or two shots; several received placebo; per-sample allocation not given. On day 63 after the first injection, vaccine and placebo recipients gave samples. This CDR3 spans 15 amino acids. The germline CDR1 and CDR2 sequences are SNHLY and FYNNEI. V lost 4 bases, J lost 10 bases, and 20 bases lay in between. The data were produced by immunoSEQ multiplex PCR, yet TCRdb's version contains in-frame clones alone and is incomplete. The sample gives about 480,000 clones, roughly nine tenths of which show up once; about 13% is in the top ten.

This rearrangement joins TRBV2 to TRBJ2-1; D unclear. The clonotype was recovered from a person between 18 and 65 years old who received the Ad26.COV2.S COVID-19 vaccine or a placebo. The sample here was peripheral blood, taken in a trial of Ad26.COV2.S vaccine versus placebo. CDR3 coding DNA: TGTGCCAGCAGTGTTCAGCGCCCAGGTGGGCAGGAGCAGTTCTTC. This encodes CASSVQRPGGQEQFF.